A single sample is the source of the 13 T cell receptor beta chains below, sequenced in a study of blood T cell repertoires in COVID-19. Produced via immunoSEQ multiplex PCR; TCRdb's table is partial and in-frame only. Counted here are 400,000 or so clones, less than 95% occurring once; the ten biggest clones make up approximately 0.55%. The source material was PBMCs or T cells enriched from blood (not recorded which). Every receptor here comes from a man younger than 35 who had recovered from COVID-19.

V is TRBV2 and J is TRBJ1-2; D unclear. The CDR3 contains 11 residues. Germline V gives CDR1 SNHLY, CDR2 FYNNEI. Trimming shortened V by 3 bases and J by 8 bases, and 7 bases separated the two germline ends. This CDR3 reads CASSETGGYTF. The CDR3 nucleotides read TGTGCCAGCAGTGAGACGGGGGGCTACACCTTC.

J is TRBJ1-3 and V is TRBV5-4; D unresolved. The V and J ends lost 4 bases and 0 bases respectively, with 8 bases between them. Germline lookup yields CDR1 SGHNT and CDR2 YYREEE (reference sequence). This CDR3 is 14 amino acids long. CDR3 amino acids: CASSPGVSGNTIYF. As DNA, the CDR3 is TGTGCCAGCAGCCCCGGGGTCTCTGGAAACACCATATATTTT.

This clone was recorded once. CDR3 region: CAWSSGGYSYEQYF. CDR3 nucleotides: TGTGCCTGGAGCTCAGGGGGCTATTCCTACGAGCAGTACTTC. V and J are TRBV30 and TRBJ2-7, with 8 bases identical to TRBD1. Germline loops: CDR1 GTSNPN, CDR2 SVGIG (reference sequence). The CDR3 has 14 residues. Losses at the gene ends were 3 bases for V and 1 base for J; bases not matched to a gene: 5.

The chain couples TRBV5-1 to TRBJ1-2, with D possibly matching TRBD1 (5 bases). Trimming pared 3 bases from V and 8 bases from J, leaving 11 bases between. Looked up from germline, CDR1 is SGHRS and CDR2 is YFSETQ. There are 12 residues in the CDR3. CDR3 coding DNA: TGCGCCAGCAGCTCGCTGGGGCGAGGCTACACCTTC. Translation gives CASSSLGRGYTF.

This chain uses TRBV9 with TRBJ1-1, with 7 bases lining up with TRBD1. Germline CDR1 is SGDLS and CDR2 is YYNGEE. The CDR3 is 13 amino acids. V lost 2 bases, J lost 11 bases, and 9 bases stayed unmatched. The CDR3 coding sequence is TGTGCCAGCAGCGTCACAGGGGTCCCGCCGGCTTTCTTT. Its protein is CASSVTGVPPAFF.

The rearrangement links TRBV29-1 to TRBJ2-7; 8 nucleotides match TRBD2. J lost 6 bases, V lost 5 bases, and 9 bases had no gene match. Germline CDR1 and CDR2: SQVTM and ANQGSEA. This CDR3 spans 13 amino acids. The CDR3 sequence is CSVSPSGPREQYF. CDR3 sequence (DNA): TGCAGCGTTAGTCCTAGCGGGCCTCGCGAGCAGTACTTC.

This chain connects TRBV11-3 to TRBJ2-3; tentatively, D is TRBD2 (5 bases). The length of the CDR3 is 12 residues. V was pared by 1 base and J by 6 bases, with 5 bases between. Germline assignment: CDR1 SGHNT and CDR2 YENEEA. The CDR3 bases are TGTGCCAGCAGCTTAGCGGGGGATACGCAGTATTTT. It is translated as CASSLAGDTQYF.

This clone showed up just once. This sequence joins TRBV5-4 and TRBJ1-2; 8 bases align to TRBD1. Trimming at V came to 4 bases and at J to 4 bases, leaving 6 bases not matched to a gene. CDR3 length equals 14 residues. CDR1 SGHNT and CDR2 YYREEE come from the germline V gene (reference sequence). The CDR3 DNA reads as TGTGCCAGCAGCCACAGGGGGGCGATCTATGGCTACACCTTC. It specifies CASSHRGAIYGYTF. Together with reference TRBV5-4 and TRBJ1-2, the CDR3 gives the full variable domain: ETGVTQSPTHLIKTRGQQVTLRCSSQSGHNTVSWYQQALGQGPQFIFQYYREEENGRGNFPPRFSGLQFPNYSSELNVNALELDDSALYLCASSHRGAIYGYTFGSGTRLTVV.

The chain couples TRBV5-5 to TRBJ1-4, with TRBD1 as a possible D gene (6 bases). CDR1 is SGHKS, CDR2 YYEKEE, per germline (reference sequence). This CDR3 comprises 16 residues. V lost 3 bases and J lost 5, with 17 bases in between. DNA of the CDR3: TGTGCCAGCAGCTACCGACAGGACAGCCGGAATGAAAAACTGTTTTTT. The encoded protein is CASSYRQDSRNEKLFF.

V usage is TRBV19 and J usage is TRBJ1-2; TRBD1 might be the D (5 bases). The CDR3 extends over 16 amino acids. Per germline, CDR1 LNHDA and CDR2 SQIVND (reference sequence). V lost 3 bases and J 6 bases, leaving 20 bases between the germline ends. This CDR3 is CASSIAVGQGSDGYTF. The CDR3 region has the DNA TGTGCCAGTAGTATCGCGGTTGGTCAGGGCTCCGATGGCTACACCTTC.

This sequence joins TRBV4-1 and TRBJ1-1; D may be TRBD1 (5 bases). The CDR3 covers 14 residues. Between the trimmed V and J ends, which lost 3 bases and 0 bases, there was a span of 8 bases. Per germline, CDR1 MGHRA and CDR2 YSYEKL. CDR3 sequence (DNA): TGCGCCAGCAGCCATGACAGTCTGAACACTGAAGCTTTCTTT. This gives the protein CASSHDSLNTEAFF.

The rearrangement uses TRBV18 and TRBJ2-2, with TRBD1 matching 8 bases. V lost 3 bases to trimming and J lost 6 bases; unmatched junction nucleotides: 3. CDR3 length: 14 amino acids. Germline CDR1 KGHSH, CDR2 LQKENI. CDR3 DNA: TGTGCCAGCTCACCGGACAGGGCGGCCGGGGAGCTGTTTTTT. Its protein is CASSPDRAAGELFF.

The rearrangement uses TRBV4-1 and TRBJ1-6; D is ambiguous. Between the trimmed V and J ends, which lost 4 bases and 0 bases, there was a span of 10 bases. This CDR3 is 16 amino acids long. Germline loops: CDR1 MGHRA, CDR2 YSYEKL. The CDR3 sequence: CASSRGTSSYNSPLHF. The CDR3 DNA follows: TGCGCCAGCAGCCGGGGAACTAGCTCCTATAATTCACCCCTCCACTTT.